A selection of T cell receptor beta chains follows, all from one sample in a study of T cells after yellow fever vaccination. Each CDR3 protein is one row after TCRdb ran MiXCR on the 5' RACE reads. This sample carries almost 600,000 distinct CDR3 sequences, around an eighth of them seen once, and the ten largest clones take around an eighth. Source: PBMCs, taken on the day of the yellow fever booster vaccination. These receptors all come from a man younger than 40 who received the YFV17D yellow fever vaccine. CDR3s include the opening cysteine and the closing phenylalanine or tryptophan. A D gene is named only where the DNA matches it firmly. Rows give clone size only sometimes, using once, few, many, or a class for an expanded clone.

V gene	clone size	J gene	D gene	CDR3 DNA	CDR3 protein
TRBV11-2	few	TRBJ2-1	TRBD2	TGTGCCAGCAGCCCCTTGGGACCCGGACTAGCGGGAGGGCCGAGGAATGAGCAGTTCTTC	CASSPLGPGLAGGPRNEQFF
TRBV27	few	TRBJ1-2	TRBD1	TGTGCCAGCAGATCCCAGACAGGGCAAGATAGGGGCTACACCTTC	CASRSQTGQDRGYTF
TRBV7-2	many	TRBJ1-1	TRBD1	TGTGCCAGCAGCGTTACAGGGGGCGTACAATCAGAAGCTTTCTTT	CASSVTGGVQSEAFF
TRBV9	NA	TRBJ2-7	NA	TGTGCCAGCAGCGTAGGACCTTCCCCCCACGAGCAGTACTTC	CASSVGPSPHEQYF
TRBV6-4	NA	TRBJ2-7	NA	TGTGCCAGCAGTGATCACGAGCAGTACTTC	CASSDHEQYF
TRBV20-1	few	TRBJ2-3	TRBD2	TGCAGTGCTGGGAGCGGGGGCACAGATACGCAGTATTTT	CSAGSGGTDTQYF
TRBV23-1	few	TRBJ2-3	NA	TGCGCCAGCAGTCACCCACCCGGCCTGGCTTCCACAGATACGCAGTATTTT	CASSHPPGLASTDTQYF
TRBV20-1	NA	TRBJ2-1	NA	TGCAGTTCTGCCCTCTCCTCCTACAATGAGCAGTTCTTC	CSSALSSYNEQFF
TRBV7-8	NA	TRBJ2-7	NA	TGTGCCAGCAGCCAAATACAGGGCCCCACCCCCGAGCAGTACTTC	CASSQIQGPTPEQYF
TRBV20-1	NA	TRBJ2-3	NA	TGCAGTGCCCCCCCTGGTTCAGGTTTAGATACGCAGTATTTT	CSAPPGSGLDTQYF
TRBV7-7	NA	TRBJ2-1	NA	TGTGCTAGCAGGAAAAGACTAGTCTGTGAGCAGTTCTTC	CASRKRLVCEQFF
TRBV4-3	NA	TRBJ2-2	NA	TGCGCCAGCAGGAGACAGGTCGGCGACACCGGGGAGCTGTTTTTT	CASRRQVGDTGELFF
TRBV11-1	NA	TRBJ2-1	TRBD2	TGTGCCAGCAGCTCCCCACTTCTAGCGGGAGGACCTAATGGGTCCTACAATGAGCAGTTCTTC	CASSSPLLAGGPNGSYNEQFF
TRBV20-1	many	TRBJ2-5	NA	TGCAGTGCGGGCGGGACTTTACAAGAGACCCAGTACTTC	CSAGGTLQETQYF
TRBV20-1	NA	TRBJ2-3	TRBD2	TGCAGTGCTCGAGCGGGAGGGGTTTTATCAGATACGCAGTATTTT	CSARAGGVLSDTQYF